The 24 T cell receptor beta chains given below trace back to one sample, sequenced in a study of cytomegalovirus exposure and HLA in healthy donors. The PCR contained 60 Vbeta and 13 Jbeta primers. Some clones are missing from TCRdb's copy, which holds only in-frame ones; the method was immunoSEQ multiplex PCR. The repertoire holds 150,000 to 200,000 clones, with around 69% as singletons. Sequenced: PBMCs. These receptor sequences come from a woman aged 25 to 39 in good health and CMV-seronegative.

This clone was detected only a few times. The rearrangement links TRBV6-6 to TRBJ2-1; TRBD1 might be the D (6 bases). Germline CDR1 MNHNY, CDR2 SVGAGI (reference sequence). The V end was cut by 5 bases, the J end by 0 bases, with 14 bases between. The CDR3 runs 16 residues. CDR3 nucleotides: TGTGCCAGCAGTATCCGGACAGCCATCTCCTACAATGAGCAGTTCTTC. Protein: CASSIRTAISYNEQFF.

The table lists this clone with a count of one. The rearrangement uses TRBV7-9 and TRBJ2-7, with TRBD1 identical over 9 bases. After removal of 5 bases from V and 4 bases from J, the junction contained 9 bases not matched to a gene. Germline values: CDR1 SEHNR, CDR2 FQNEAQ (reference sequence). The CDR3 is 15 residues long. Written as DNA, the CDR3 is TGTGCCAGCAGCCGGGGGACAGGGATTCCGTACGAGCAGTACTTC. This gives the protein CASSRGTGIPYEQYF.

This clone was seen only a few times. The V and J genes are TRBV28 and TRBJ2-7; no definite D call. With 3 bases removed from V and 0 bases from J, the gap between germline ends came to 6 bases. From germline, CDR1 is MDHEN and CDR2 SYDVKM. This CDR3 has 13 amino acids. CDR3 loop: CASSLVSSYEQYF. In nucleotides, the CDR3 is TGTGCCAGCAGTTTGGTTAGCTCCTACGAGCAGTACTTC.

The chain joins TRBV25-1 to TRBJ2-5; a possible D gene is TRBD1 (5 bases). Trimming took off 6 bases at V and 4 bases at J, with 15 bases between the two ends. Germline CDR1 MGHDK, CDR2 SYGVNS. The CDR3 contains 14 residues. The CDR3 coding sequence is TGTGCCAGCAGGGTAGGTGGGGCGCGAGAGACCCAGTACTTC. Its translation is CASRVGGARETQYF.

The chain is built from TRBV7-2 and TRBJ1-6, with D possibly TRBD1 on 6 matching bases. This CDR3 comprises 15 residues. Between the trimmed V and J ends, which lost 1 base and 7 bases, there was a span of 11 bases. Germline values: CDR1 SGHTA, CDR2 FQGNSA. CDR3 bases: TGTGCCAGCAGCTTAGATAGGACAGAAAATTCACCCCTCCACTTT. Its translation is CASSLDRTENSPLHF.

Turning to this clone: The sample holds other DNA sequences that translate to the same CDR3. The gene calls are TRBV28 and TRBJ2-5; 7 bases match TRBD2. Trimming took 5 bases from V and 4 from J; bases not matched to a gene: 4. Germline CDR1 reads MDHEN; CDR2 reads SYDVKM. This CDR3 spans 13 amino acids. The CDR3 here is CASSLGRVETQYF. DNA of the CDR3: TGTGCCAGCAGTCTAGGGAGGGTAGAGACCCAGTACTTC.

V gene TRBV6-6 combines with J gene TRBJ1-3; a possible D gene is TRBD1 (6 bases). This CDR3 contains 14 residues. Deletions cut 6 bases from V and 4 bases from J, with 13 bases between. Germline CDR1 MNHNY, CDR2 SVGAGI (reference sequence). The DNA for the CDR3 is TGTGCCAGCAGACTCAGGGGCTCCGGAAACACCATATATTTT. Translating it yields CASRLRGSGNTIYF.

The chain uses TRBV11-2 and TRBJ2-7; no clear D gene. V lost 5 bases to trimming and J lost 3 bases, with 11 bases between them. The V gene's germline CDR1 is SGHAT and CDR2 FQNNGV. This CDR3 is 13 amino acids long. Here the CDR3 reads CASSPRQDYEQYF. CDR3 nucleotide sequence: TGTGCCAGCAGCCCCAGGCAGGACTACGAGCAGTACTTC.

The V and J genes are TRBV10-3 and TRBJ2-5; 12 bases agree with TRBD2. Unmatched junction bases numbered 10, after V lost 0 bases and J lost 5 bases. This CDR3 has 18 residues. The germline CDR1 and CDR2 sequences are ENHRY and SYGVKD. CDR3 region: CAISESTSGSPNGETQYF. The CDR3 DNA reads TGTGCCATCAGTGAGTCGACTAGCGGGAGCCCGAACGGGGAGACCCAGTACTTC.

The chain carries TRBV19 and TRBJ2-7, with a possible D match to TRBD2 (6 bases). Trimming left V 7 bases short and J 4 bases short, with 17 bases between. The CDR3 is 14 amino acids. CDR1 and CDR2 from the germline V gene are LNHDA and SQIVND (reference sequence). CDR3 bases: TGTGCCAGTACCCCCGGGCGGGGATTATACGAGCAGTACTTC. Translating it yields CASTPGRGLYEQYF.

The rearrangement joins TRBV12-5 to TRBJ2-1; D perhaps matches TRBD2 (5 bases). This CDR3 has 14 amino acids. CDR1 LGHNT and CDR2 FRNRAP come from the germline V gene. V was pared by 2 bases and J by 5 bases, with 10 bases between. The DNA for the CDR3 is TGTGCTAGTGGTTTGTTCAACGGGGACAATGAGCAGTTCTTC. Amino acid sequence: CASGLFNGDNEQFF. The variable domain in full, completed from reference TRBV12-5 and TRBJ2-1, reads DARVTQTPRHKVTEMGQEVTMRCQPILGHNTVFWYRQTMMQGLELLAYFRNRAPLDDSGMPKDRFSAEMPDATLATLKIQPSEPRDSAVYFCASGLFNGDNEQFFGPGTRLTVL.

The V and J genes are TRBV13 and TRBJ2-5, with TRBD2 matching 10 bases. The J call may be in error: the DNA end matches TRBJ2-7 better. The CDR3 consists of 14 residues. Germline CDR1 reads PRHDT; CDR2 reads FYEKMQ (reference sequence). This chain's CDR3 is CASKSSGRRNEQYF. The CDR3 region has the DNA TGTGCCAGCAAAAGTAGCGGGAGGAGGAACGAGCAGTACTTC.

As DNA, the CDR3 is TGTGCCAGCAGCTCCCGACAGGGCACAGATACGCAGTATTTT. This codes for CASSSRQGTDTQYF. The V gene is TRBV7-2, the J gene TRBJ2-3; a possible D gene is TRBD1 (6 bases). Germline CDR1 SGHTA, CDR2 FQGNSA. V was trimmed by 4 bases and J by 1 base, leaving 9 bases between them. CDR3 length: 14 residues.

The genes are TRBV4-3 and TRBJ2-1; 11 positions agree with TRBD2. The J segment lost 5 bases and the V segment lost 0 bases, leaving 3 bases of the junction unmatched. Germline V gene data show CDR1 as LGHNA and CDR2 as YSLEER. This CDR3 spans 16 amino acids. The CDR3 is CASSQELAGADNEQFF. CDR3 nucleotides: TGCGCCAGCAGCCAAGAACTAGCGGGAGCTGACAATGAGCAGTTCTTC.

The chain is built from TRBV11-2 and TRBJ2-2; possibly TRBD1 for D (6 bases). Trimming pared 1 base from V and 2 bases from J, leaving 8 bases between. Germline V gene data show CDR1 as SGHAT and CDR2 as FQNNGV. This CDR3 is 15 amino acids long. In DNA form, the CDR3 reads TGTGCCAGCAGCTTAGGGGGGCGCAACACCGGGGAGCTGTTTTTT. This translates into CASSLGGRNTGELFF.

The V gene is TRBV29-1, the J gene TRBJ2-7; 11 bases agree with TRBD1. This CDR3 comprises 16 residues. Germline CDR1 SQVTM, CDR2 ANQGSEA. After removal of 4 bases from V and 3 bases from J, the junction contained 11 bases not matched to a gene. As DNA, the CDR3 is TGCAGCGTTGTTCGTGGCGGGACAGGGGGGGTCTACGAGCAGTACTTC. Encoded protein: CSVVRGGTGGVYEQYF.

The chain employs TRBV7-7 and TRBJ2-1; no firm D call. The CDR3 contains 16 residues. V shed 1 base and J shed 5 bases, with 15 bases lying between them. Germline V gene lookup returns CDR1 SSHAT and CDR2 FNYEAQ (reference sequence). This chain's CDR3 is CASSLGRTRNNNEQFF. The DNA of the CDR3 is TGTGCCAGCAGCTTAGGCAGAACCCGCAATAACAATGAGCAGTTCTTC.

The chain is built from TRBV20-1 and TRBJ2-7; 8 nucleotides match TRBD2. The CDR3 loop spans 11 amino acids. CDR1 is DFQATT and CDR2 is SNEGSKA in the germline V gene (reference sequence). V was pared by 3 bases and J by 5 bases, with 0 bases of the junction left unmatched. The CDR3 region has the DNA TGCAGTGCTAGGCGGGGGGACGAGCAGTACTTC. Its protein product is CSARRGDEQYF.

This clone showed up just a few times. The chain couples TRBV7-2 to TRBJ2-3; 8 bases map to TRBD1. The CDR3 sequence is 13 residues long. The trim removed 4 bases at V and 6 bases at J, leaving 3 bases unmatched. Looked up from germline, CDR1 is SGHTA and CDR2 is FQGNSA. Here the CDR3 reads CASSSDRGDTQYF. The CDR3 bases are TGTGCCAGCAGCTCCGACAGGGGTGATACGCAGTATTTT.

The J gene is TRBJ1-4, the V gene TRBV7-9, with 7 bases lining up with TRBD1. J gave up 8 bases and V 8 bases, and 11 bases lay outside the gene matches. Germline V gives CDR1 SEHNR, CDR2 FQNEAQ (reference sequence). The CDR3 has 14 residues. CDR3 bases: TGTGCCAGCGGGAGACAGGGTCAAGAGGAAAAACTGTTTTTT. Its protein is CASGRQGQEEKLFF.

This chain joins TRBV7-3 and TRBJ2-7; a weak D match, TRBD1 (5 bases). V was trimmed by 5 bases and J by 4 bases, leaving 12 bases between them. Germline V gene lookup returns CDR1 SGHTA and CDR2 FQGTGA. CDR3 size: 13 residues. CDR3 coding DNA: TGTGCCAGCAGCCCAGGGTTGAGTTACGAGCAGTACTTC. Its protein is CASSPGLSYEQYF.

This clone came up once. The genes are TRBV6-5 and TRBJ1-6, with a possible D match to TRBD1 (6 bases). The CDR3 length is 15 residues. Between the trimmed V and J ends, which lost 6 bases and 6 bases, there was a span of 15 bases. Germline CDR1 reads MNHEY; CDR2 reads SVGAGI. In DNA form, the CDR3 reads TGTGCCAGCAGAGCCGCGGGGGCCGGTAATTCACCCCTCCACTTT. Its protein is CASRAAGAGNSPLHF.

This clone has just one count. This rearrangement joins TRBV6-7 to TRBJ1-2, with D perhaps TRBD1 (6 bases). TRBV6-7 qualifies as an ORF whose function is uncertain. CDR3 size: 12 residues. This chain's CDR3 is CAGLGGFGGYTF. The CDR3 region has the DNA TGTGCAGGACTTGGGGGCTTTGGTGGCTACACCTTC.

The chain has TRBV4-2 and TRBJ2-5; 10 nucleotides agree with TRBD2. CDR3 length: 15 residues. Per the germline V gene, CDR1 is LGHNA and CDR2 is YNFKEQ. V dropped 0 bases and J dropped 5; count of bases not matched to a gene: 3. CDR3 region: CASSQDLAGVETQYF. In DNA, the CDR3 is TGTGCCAGCAGCCAAGACCTAGCGGGAGTTGAGACCCAGTACTTC.